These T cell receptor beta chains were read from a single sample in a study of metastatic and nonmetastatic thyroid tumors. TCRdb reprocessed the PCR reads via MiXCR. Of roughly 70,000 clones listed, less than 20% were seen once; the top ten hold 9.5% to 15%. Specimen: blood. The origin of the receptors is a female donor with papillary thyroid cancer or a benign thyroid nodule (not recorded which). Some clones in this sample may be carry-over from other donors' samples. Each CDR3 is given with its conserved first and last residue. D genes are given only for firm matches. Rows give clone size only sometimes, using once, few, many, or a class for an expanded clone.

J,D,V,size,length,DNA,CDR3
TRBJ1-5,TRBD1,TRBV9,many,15,TGTGCCAGCAGCGCCTCGGGACAGAGCAATCAGCCCCAGCATTTT,CASSASGQSNQPQHF
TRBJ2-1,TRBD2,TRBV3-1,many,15,TGTGCCAGCAGCCGGGGAGGGAGTTCCTACAATGAGCAGTTCTTC,CASSRGGSSYNEQFF
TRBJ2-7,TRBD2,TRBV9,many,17,TGTGCCAGCAGCGTAGATGTAGGGACTAGCGGAACCTACGAGCAGTACTTC,CASSVDVGTSGTYEQYF
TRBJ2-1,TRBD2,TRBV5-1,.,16,TGCGCCAGCAGCTTGGAGTGCGGGAGGGGTGACAATGAGCAGTTCTTC,CASSLECGRGDNEQFF
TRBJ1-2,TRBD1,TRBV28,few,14,TGTGCCAGCAGGAGGGACAGGGGATACTATGGCTACACCTTC,CASRRDRGYYGYTF
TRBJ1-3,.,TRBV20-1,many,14,TGCAGTGCGGAGAGGGTGGACTCTGGAAACACCATATATTTT,CSAERVDSGNTIYF
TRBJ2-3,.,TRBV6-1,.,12,TGTGCCAGCAGCCGAAAGAGGGATACGCAGTATTTT,CASSRKRDTQYF
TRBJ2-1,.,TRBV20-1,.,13,TGCAGTGCTACCCACGGGACTGGCAATGAGCAGTTCTTC,CSATHGTGNEQFF
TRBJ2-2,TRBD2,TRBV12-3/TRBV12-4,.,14,TGTGCCAGCAGTCCTCAGACTAGCTCGGGGGAGCTGTTTTTT,CASSPQTSSGELFF
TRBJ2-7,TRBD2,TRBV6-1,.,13,TGTGCCTCCACCGGGACTAGATCCTACGAGCAGTACTTC,CASTGTRSYEQYF
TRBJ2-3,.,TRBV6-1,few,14,TGTGCCAGCAGTGCCCAATCACAGGCAGATACGCAGTATTTT,CASSAQSQADTQYF
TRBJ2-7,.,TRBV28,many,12,TGTGCCAGCAGCCTCGTTTCCTACGAGCAGTACTTC,CASSLVSYEQYF
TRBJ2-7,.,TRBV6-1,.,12,TGTGCCAGCAGTCGGGTTTCCTACGAGCAGTACTTT,CASSRVSYEQYF
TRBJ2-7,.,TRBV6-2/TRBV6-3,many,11,TGTGCCAGTAACCGACTCGACGAGCAGTACTTC,CASNRLDEQYF
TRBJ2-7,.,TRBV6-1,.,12,TGTGCCAGCAGTGAATGGGGTACAAGGCAGTACTTC,CASSEWGTRQYF
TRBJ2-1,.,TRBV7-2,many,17,TGTGCCAGCAGCTTCCAGGTTTGGGGAATGGGAGGCAATGAGCAGTTCTTC,CASSFQVWGMGGNEQFF
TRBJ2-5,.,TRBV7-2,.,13,TGTGCCAGCAGCCGTGGGTTGAGGGAGACCCAGTACTTC,CASSRGLRETQYF
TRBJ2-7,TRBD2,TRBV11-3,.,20,TGTGCCAGCAGTTTATACCCCCGACAGGGGACTAGCGGGAGGATTTACGAGCAGTACTTC,CASSLYPRQGTSGRIYEQYF
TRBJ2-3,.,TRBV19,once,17,TGTGCCAGTAGTACGAGGGGAGCGGCCCCTAGCACAGATACGCAGTATTTT,CASSTRGAAPSTDTQYF
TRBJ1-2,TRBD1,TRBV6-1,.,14,TGTGCCAGCAGTTTGACAGGGGCGGGCTATGGCTACACCTTC,CASSLTGAGYGYTF
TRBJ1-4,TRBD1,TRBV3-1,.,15,TGTGCCAGCAGCCTCTCCCCAGGGGGCGGTGAAAAACTGTTTTTT,CASSLSPGGGEKLFF
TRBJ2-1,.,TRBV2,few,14,TGTGCCAGCAGTGAGCAGGAGGCTCGCAATGAGCAGTTCTTC,CASSEQEARNEQFF